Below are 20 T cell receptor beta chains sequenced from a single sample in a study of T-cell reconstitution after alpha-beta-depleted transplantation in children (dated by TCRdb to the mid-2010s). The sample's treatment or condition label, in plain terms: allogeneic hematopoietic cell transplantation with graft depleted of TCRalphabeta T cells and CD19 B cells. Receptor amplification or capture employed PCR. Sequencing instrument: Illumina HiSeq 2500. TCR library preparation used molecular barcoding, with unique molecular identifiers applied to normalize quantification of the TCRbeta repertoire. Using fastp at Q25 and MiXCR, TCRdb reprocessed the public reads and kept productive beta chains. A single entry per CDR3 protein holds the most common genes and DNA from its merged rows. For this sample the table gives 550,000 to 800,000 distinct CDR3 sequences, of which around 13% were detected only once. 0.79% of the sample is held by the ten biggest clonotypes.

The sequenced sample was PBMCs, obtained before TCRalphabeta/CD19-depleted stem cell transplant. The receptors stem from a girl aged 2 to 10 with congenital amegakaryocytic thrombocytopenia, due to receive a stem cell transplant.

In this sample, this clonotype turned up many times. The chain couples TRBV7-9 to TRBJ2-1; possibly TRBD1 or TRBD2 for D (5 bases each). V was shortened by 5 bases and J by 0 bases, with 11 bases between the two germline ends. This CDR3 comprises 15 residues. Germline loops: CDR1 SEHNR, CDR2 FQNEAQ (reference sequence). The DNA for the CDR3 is TGTGCCAGCAGCCGGGACCCTAGCTCCTACAATGAGCAGTTCTTC. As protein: CASSRDPSSYNEQFF.

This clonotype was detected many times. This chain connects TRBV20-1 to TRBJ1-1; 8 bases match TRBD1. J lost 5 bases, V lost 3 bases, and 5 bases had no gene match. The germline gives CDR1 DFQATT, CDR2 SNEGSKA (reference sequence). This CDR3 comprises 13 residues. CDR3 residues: CSARVDRDTEAFF. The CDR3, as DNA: TGCAGTGCTAGGGTGGACAGGGATACTGAAGCTTTCTTT.

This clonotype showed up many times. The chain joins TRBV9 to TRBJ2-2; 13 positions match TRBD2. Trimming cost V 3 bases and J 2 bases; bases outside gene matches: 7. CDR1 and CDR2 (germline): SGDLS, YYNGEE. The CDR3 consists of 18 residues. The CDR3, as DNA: TGTGCCAGCAGCGGAACTAGCGGGAGGGCCGTTAACACCGGGGAGCTGTTTTTT. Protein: CASSGTSGRAVNTGELFF.

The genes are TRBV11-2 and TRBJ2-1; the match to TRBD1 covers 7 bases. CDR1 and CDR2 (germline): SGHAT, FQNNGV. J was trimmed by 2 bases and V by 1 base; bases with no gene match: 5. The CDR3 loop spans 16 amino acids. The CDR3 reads CASSLVPGQTYNEQFF. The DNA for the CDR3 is TGTGCCAGCAGCTTAGTGCCGGGACAGACCTACAATGAGCAGTTCTTC.

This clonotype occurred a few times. DNA for the CDR3: TGTGCCAGCAGCTTAGTTACGGGACTAGGGTTCGACGAGCAGTACTTC. This sequence encodes CASSLVTGLGFDEQYF. This chain links TRBV7-2 with TRBJ2-7; 8 bases line up with TRBD2. V dropped 1 base and J dropped 5; count of bases not matched to a gene: 10. Per the germline V gene, CDR1 is SGHTA and CDR2 is FQGNSA. This CDR3 comprises 16 residues.

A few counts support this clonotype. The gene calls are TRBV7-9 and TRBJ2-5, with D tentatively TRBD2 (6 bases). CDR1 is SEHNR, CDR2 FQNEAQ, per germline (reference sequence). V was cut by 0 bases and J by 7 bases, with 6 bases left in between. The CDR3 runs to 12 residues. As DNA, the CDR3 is TGTGCCAGCAGCTTAGCGGAGGGGACCCAGTACTTC. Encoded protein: CASSLAEGTQYF.

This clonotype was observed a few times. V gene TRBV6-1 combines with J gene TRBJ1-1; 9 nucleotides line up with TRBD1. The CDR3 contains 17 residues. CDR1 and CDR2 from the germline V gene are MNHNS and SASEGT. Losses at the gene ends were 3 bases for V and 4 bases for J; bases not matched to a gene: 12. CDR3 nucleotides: TGTGCCAGCAGTGATGGGACAGGGCCACGATCGGCCACTGAAGCTTTCTTT. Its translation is CASSDGTGPRSATEAFF.

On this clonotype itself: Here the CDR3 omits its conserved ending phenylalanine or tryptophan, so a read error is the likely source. CDR3 residues: CSAILAGGPGELFL. CDR3 coding DNA: TGCAGTGCTATTCTAGCGGGAGGCCCCGGGGAGCTGTTTCTT. The chain recombines TRBV20-1 with TRBJ2-2; 11 bases fit TRBD2. Losses at the gene ends were 4 bases for V and 6 bases for J; bases not matched to a gene: 4. Germline V gene data show CDR1 as DFQATT and CDR2 as SNEGSKA (reference sequence). The length of the CDR3 is 14 residues.

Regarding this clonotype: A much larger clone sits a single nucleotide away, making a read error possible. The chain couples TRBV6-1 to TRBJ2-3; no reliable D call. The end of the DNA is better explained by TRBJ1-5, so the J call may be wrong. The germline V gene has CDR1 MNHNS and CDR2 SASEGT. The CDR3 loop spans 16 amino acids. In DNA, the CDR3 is TGTGCCAGCAGTCCAGAAGGACTAGCGGGATCGGATACGCAGCATTTT. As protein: CASSPEGLAGSDTQHF.

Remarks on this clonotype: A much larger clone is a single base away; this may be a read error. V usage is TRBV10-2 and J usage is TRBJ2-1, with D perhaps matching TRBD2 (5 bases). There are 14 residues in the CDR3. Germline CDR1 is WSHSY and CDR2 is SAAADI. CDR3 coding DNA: TGCGCCAGCAGTAAGTCGACTACCCACAATGAGCAGTTCTTC. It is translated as CASSKSTTHNEQFF.

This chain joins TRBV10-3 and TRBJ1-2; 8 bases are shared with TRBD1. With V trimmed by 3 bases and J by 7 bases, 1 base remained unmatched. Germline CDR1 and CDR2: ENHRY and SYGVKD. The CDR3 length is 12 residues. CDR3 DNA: TGTGCCATCAGTGACGGACAGGGTGGCTACACCTTC. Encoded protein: CAISDGQGGYTF.

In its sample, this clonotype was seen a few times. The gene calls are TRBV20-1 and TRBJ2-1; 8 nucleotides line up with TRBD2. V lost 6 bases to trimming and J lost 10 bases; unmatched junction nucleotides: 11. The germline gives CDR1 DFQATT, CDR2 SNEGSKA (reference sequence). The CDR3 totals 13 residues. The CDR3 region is CSAQDQLAVEQFF. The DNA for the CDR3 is TGCAGTGCCCAAGACCAACTAGCGGTCGAGCAGTTCTTC.

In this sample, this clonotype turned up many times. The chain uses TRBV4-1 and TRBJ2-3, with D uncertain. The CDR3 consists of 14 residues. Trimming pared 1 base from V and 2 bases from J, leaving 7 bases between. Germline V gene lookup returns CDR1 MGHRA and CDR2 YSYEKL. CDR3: CASSQGPNTDTQYF. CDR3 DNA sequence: TGCGCCAGCAGCCAAGGCCCCAACACAGATACGCAGTATTTT.

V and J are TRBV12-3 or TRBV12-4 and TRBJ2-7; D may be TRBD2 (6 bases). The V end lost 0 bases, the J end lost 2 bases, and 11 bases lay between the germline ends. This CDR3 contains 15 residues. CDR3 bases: TGTGCCAGCAGTTTAGCTGGCGGGACCACCTACGAGCAGTACTTC. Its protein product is CASSLAGGTTYEQYF.

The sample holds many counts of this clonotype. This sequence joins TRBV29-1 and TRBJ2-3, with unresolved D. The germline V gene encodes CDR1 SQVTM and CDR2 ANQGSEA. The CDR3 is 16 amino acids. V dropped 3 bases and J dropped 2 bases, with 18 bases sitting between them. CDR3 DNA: TGCAGCGTTGATAACCCCCCCCCGGACGTCACAGATACGCAGTATTTT. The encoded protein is CSVDNPPPDVTDTQYF.

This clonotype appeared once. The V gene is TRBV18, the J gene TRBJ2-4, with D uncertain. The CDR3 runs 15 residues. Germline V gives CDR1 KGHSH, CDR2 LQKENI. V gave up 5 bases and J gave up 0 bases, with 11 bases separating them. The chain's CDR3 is CASSEDGLAKNIQYF. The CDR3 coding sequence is TGTGCCAGCTCAGAAGACGGTCTAGCCAAAAACATTCAGTACTTC.

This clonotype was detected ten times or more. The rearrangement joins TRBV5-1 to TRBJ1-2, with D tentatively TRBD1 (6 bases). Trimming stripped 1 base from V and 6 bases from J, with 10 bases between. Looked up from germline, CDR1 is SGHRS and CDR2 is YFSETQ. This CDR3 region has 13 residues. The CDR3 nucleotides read TGCGCCAGCAGCTTGAGCAGGGGAGATGGCTACACCTTC. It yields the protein CASSLSRGDGYTF.

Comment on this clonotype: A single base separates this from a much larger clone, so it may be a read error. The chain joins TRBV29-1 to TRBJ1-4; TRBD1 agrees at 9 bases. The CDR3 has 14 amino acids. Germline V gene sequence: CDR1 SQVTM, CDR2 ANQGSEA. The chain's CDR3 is CSVGTGASNENLFF. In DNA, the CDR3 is TGCAGCGTTGGGACAGGGGCCAGTAATGAAAATCTGTTTTTT. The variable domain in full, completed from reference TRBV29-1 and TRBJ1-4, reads SAVISQKPSRDICQRGTSLTIQCQVDSQVTMMFWYRQQPGQSLTLIATANQGSEATYESGFVIDKFPISRPNLTFSTLTVSNMSPEDSSIYLCSVGTGASNENLFFGSGTQLSVL.

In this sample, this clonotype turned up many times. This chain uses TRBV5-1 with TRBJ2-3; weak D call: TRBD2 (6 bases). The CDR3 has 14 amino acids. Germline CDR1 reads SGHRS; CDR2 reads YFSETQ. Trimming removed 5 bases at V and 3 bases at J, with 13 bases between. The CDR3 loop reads CASSLPEGTDTQYF. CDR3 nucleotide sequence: TGCGCCAGCAGTTTACCGGAGGGGACAGATACGCAGTATTTT.

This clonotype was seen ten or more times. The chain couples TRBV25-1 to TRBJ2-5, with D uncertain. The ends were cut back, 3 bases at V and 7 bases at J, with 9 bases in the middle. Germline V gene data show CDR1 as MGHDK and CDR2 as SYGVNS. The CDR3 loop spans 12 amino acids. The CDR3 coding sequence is TGTGCCAGCAGTGAGGGGTATGGGACCCAGTACTTC. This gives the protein CASSEGYGTQYF.